Listed here are 20 T cell receptor beta chains from one sample, sequenced in a study of human T cells and chemical hapten exposure. One entry per CDR3 protein, called by TCRdb with MiXCR from the RACE reads. The data show 360,000 or so distinct CDR3 sequences, with about 6% seen just once and approximately 5.4% held by the top ten. Time point in this sample: patch test 2, 6 weeks after DPC sensitization. Treatment given: therapeutic diphenylcyclopropenone sensitization with weekly scalp DPC. The sample here was whole blood, taken in connection with sensitization to the hapten diphenylcyclopropenone (DPC). These receptors were obtained from a woman under 30 with alopecia areata. Some clones in this sample may be carry-over from other donors' samples.

This clonotype occurred many times. The chain carries TRBV4-3 and TRBJ2-3, with 7 bases fitting TRBD1. CDR1 and CDR2 (germline): LGHNA, YSLEER. The J segment lost 0 bases and the V segment lost 0 bases, leaving 12 bases of the junction unmatched. This CDR3 comprises 19 residues. CDR3 amino acids: CASSQDLNRGASSTDTQYF. Here the CDR3 DNA reads TGCGCCAGCAGCCAAGATCTCAACAGGGGCGCATCTAGCACAGATACGCAGTATTTT.

This clonotype was recorded many times. V usage is TRBV29-1 and J usage is TRBJ2-7; D call uncertain. This CDR3 is 14 amino acids long. CDR1 is SQVTM and CDR2 is ANQGSEA in the germline V gene. Trimming left V 4 bases short and J 5 bases short, with 18 bases between. Written as DNA, the CDR3 is TGCAGCGTTGGTGCGACAAGTAGGGTGGACGAGCAGTACTTC. Translating gives CSVGATSRVDEQYF.

The CDR3 DNA follows: TGCGCCAGCAGATCTGACAGGGGGCGACCCTACGAGCAGTACTTC. Translated: CASRSDRGRPYEQYF. V is TRBV5-1 and J is TRBJ2-7, with 10 bases aligning to TRBD1. Trimming at V came to 5 bases and at J to 2 bases, leaving 7 bases not matched to a gene. The CDR3 consists of 15 residues. Germline V gives CDR1 SGHRS, CDR2 YFSETQ.

The chain recombines TRBV13 with TRBJ2-5; D may be TRBD1 or TRBD2 (5 bases each). V shed 5 bases and J shed 4 bases, with 17 bases lying between them. The CDR3 spans 15 residues. Germline V gene sequence: CDR1 PRHDT, CDR2 FYEKMQ (reference sequence). CDR3 nucleotide sequence: TGTGCCAGCAGCCCCCGTCCGGGGCGAGGAGAGACCCAGTACTTC. Its protein is CASSPRPGRGETQYF.

This chain connects TRBV6-2 or TRBV6-3 to TRBJ1-5; 8 bases agree with TRBD1. The V gene end was trimmed by 5 bases and the J gene end by 6 bases; junction bases not matched to a gene: 6. The CDR3 length is 14 residues. Germline V gene sequence: CDR1 MNHEY, CDR2 SVGEGT. CDR3 region: CASSRDRGSQPQHF. CDR3 nucleotides: TGTGCCAGCAGTCGCGACAGGGGAAGTCAGCCCCAGCATTTT.

Many counts were recorded for this clonotype. The rearrangement joins TRBV6-5 to TRBJ1-2, with TRBD1 matching 9 bases. The CDR3 loop spans 15 amino acids. In germline, CDR1 is MNHEY, CDR2 SVGAGI. V gave up 2 bases and J gave up 5 bases; unmatched junction bases: 6. Here the CDR3 reads CASSYRTGAEYGYTF. The CDR3 DNA sequence: TGTGCCAGCAGTTACAGGACAGGGGCCGAATATGGCTACACCTTC.

This clonotype was picked up many times. The chain recombines TRBV12-3 or TRBV12-4 with TRBJ1-1; TRBD1 matches at 7 bases. With 5 bases clipped from V and 5 bases from J, the junction kept 11 bases outside the gene matches. CDR3 length: 15 residues. CDR3 nucleotide sequence: TGTGCCAGCAGTGCGCTACAGGGGCGGGGTACTGAAGCTTTCTTT. As protein: CASSALQGRGTEAFF.

This clonotype has only a few counts. The rearrangement links TRBV12-3 or TRBV12-4 to TRBJ1-2; D gene ambiguous. The CDR3 runs to 13 residues. V lost 0 bases, J lost 4 bases, and 6 bases lay in between. CDR3 residues: CASSLAGPYGYTF. For the CDR3, the DNA is TGTGCCAGCAGTTTAGCAGGGCCCTATGGCTACACCTTC.

This chain links TRBV12-3 or TRBV12-4 with TRBJ2-3; D is uncertain. Trimming left V 5 bases short and J 6 bases short, with 9 bases between. CDR3 length equals 12 residues. The CDR3 nucleotides read TGTGCCAGCAGTCAGACTCAGGATACGCAGTATTTT. This codes for CASSQTQDTQYF.

This rearrangement joins TRBV11-3 to TRBJ2-7; tentatively, D is TRBD1 or TRBD2 (5 bases each). V was cut by 5 bases and J by 0 bases, with 20 bases left in between. The CDR3 sequence is 17 residues long. The germline gives CDR1 SGHNT, CDR2 YENEEA. The CDR3 coding sequence is TGTGCCAGCAGCATTAGACCCGCTTGGGGGAGCTCCTACGAGCAGTACTTC. Its protein is CASSIRPAWGSSYEQYF.

The chain recombines TRBV11-1 with TRBJ2-3; 8 nucleotides line up with TRBD1. Trimming took 4 bases from V and 1 from J; bases not matched to a gene: 7. This CDR3 contains 16 residues. CDR1 is SGHAT, CDR2 FQDESV, per germline (reference sequence). The chain's CDR3 is CASSSWDRKGTDTQYF. CDR3 in DNA: TGTGCCAGCAGCTCGTGGGACAGGAAGGGCACAGATACGCAGTATTTT.

This rearrangement joins TRBV4-3 to TRBJ1-1; D is perhaps TRBD1 (6 bases). The CDR3 has 14 amino acids. The germline V gene has CDR1 LGHNA and CDR2 YSLEER. The V end lost 3 bases, the J end lost 2 bases, and 10 bases lay between the germline ends. CDR3 coding DNA: TGCGCCAGCAGCCAGGCAGGGACAAACACTGAAGCTTTCTTT. Encoded protein: CASSQAGTNTEAFF.

This clonotype was detected a few times. The J gene is TRBJ1-6, the V gene TRBV12-3 or TRBV12-4; possible D gene TRBD1, 5 bases. CDR3 length: 15 residues. V was pared by 4 bases and J by 9 bases, with 16 bases between. The DNA for the CDR3 is TGTGCCAGCAGTTACAGAGGGACGGGTAGTTCACCCCTCCACTTT. It yields the protein CASSYRGTGSSPLHF.

This clonotype has ten or more counts. J is TRBJ2-1 and V is TRBV23-1, with 7 bases identical to TRBD2. TRBV23-1 is assigned to the ORF class and has an uncertain function. The CDR3 contains 20 residues. J was trimmed by 4 bases and V by 0 bases; bases with no gene match: 18. CDR3 sequence: CASSQSRACELAPPYNEQFF. CDR3 coding DNA: TGCGCCAGCAGTCAATCTAGGGCATGCGAACTAGCGCCCCCTTACAATGAGCAGTTCTTC.

In this sample, this clonotype turned up many times. The V gene is TRBV6-5, the J gene TRBJ1-6; D unresolved. V gave up 5 bases and J gave up 0 bases, with 14 bases separating them. The germline gives CDR1 MNHEY, CDR2 SVGAGI. CDR3 length: 17 amino acids. The CDR3 protein is CASSPSPSSSYNSPLHF. The DNA for the CDR3 is TGTGCCAGCAGTCCGTCTCCTTCGAGCTCCTATAATTCACCCCTCCACTTT.

The V and J genes are TRBV24-1 and TRBJ1-2; 8 nucleotides align to TRBD1. CDR3 length equals 12 residues. Unmatched junction bases numbered 2, after V lost 9 bases and J lost 3 bases. Germline loops: CDR1 KGHDR, CDR2 SFDVKD. The CDR3 nucleotides read TGTGCCACCGTGGACAGGGACTATGGCTACACCTTC. Translated, it gives CATVDRDYGYTF.

This clonotype was observed a handful of times. The CDR3 coding sequence is TGTGCCAGCAGCCCAGTTTTAGCGGGGGGGCCCGATGAGCAGTTCTTC. It yields the protein CASSPVLAGGPDEQFF. The chain couples TRBV27 to TRBJ2-1, with 11 bases matching TRBD2. CDR1 is MNHEY, CDR2 SMNVEV, per germline (reference sequence). The CDR3 consists of 16 residues. J was trimmed by 8 bases and V by 6 bases; bases with no gene match: 12.

The chain combines TRBV20-1 with TRBJ1-4; D call uncertain. The V end lost 6 bases, the J end lost 8 bases, and 16 bases lay between the germline ends. The CDR3 is 13 amino acids. Germline V lookup: CDR1 DFQATT, CDR2 SNEGSKA (reference sequence). The CDR3 nucleotides are TGCAGTGCCCCAGATGCCACCAGGGAAAAACTGTTTTTT. This gives the protein CSAPDATREKLFF.

The table lists this clonotype with many counts. V usage is TRBV27 and J usage is TRBJ2-5; D is possibly TRBD2 (6 bases). This CDR3 is built from 14 residues. The V end was cut by 5 bases, the J end by 6 bases, with 16 bases between. The germline V gene has CDR1 MNHEY and CDR2 SMNVEV (reference sequence). The CDR3 reads CASSPPGGVKTQYF. Here the CDR3 DNA reads TGTGCCAGCAGTCCCCCAGGCGGGGTGAAGACCCAGTACTTC.

This chain links TRBV6-2 or TRBV6-3 with TRBJ2-5, with a tentative D call TRBD2 (5 bases). Trimming cost V 8 bases and J 5 bases, with 12 bases left between them. The length of the CDR3 is 12 residues. Germline V gene sequence: CDR1 MNHEY, CDR2 SVGEGT. CDR3 nucleotide sequence: TGTGCCAGCGGTCTAGCTGCCGAGACCCAGTACTTC. Amino acids: CASGLAAETQYF.